This T cell receptor beta chain was sequenced in a study of quantifying T cell responses using KT2 cells. Study-level information: TCR alpha and beta constant-region primers primed reverse transcription of RNA.

As regards this clonotype: Its antigen remains unknown. One end of the junction varies from germline; a read error may be responsible.

There are 13 residues in the CDR3. Study findings and constraints: Very high KT2 spike-in numbers caused saturation in KT2 sequence detection. KT2 clone alpha and beta sequence counts scaled linearly with input KT2 cell number.

The sample is PBMC spiked with counted cells of clone KT2. Different KT2-to-PBMC ratios were created with a constant PBMC count. The cDNA 3' end received a ligated oligonucleotide with a UMI. First-round PCR used 4 to 5 cycles and beta primers RC1.1 and RC1.2 covering TRBC1 and TRBC2. TCRdb re-analysed the UMI-ligation and nested PCR reads in MiXCR, keeping a single row per CDR3 protein. Of tens of thousands of distinct CDR3 sequences detected, 10% appear once; the ten largest clones hold about a tenth. V usage is TRBV23-1 and J usage is TRBJ1-1, with TRBD1 matching 7 bases. TRBV23-1 is filed as an ORF, its function uncertain. This sequence originates from a human donor. What was sequenced was PBMCs spiked with cells of the T cell clone KT2. CDR3 amino acids: CANSQPTGTEAFF. CDR3 DNA sequence: TGCGCCAACAGTCAACCGACAGGGACTGAAGCTTTCTTT.